This TCR beta chain was observed in a study of monozygotic twins with inflammatory bowel disease. TCRdb re-called the 5' RACE reads; one entry per CDR3 protein, DNA not given. Here the sample table reports about 450,000 distinct CDR3 sequences. As regards this clonotype: Antigen unknown.

Study results and limitations: Discordant twins showed the same repertoire similarity as concordant twins, possibly from limited power. Versus healthy twins, IBD patients showed fewer clonotypes shared with others, especially with disease activity.

CDR1 and CDR2 from the germline V gene are SGHRS and YFSETQ. CDR3 length equals 16 residues. The chain employs TRBV5-1 and TRBJ2-1; with no DNA, the TCRdb D assignment of TRBD2 cannot be verified. Sequencing was done on a sample of blood. This receptor was taken from a human donor with ulcerative colitis or Crohn's disease, or a healthy co-twin of an affected twin (not recorded which). CDR3 protein: CASSPAPLAGNNEQFF.